These T cell receptor beta chains were read from a single sample in a study of shared clonotypes between healthy human individuals. Assay: immunoSEQ multiplex PCR; the TCRdb copy retains only in-frame clones and omits some. Among about 700,000 clones listed, less than 85% were seen once. Material for sequencing was memory CD4+ T cells sorted from blood. The receptors originated from a woman aged 25 to 39 in good health. Both conserved end residues are part of each CDR3. The D gene is left open where the match is weak. Clone size is stated in some rows and not others, as once, few, many or a class when expanded.

>TRBD1|TRBV9|.|TRBJ1-2
TGTGCCAGCAGCGCCCGGACAGGGAGGGTCCTAGCTAACTATGGCTACACCTTC
CASSARTGRVLANYGYTF
>.|TRBV28|.|TRBJ2-1
TGTGCCAGCACTCCGGGACGTTACAATGAGCAGTTCTTC
CASTPGRYNEQFF
>TRBD1|TRBV27|.|TRBJ1-1
TGTGCCAGCAGTCCTTCCCTTAAGGGACAGTTGCAAAGGGGGACTGAAGCTTTCTTT
CASSPSLKGQLQRGTEAFF
>TRBD1|TRBV28|.|TRBJ2-7
TGTGCCAGCAGGACCGGGACAGACTCCTACGAGCAGTACTTC
CASRTGTDSYEQYF
>.|TRBV28|.|TRBJ2-1
TGTGCCGCGGCGTCAGGGGACCTTAACAATGAGCAGTTCTTC
CAAASGDLNNEQFF
>.|TRBV27|.|TRBJ2-5
TGTGCCAGCAGTTTATCGTATGGGGGGCGGCTGGGAGAGACCCAGTACTTC
CASSLSYGGRLGETQYF
>.|TRBV2|.|TRBJ2-1
TGTGCCAGCAGTCTTAGCGGTAGCTCCTACAATGAGCAGTTCTTC
CASSLSGSSYNEQFF
>.|TRBV4-1|.|TRBJ2-7
TGCGCCAGCAGCCAAGTTGGCGGCACCAGAAACGAGCAGTACTTC
CASSQVGGTRNEQYF
>TRBD1|TRBV11-3|few|TRBJ2-1
TGTGCCAGCAGCTTAGATTCTGGGACAGGGGGTTACAATGAGCAGTTCTTC
CASSLDSGTGGYNEQFF
>.|TRBV5-6|.|TRBJ2-3
TGTGCCAGCAGCTTGTGGAGTTCCACAGATACGCAGTATTTT
CASSLWSSTDTQYF
>TRBD1|TRBV6-1|.|TRBJ1-5
TGTGCCAGCAGATTAGACAGGGTCGGCAATCAGCCCCAGCATTTT
CASRLDRVGNQPQHF
>.|TRBV6-6|.|TRBJ1-1
TGTGCCAGCAGTGTGGACTCGTCGAACACTGAAGCTTTCTTT
CASSVDSSNTEAFF
>.|TRBV4-1|.|TRBJ1-2
TGCGCCAGCAGCTTTACTGGGAGAGGGGACAACTATGGCTACACCTTC
CASSFTGRGDNYGYTF
>.|TRBV29-1|.|TRBJ2-2
TGCAGCGTTGATATCGGGGGGCGAACCGGGGAGCTGTTTTTT
CSVDIGGRTGELFF
>TRBD1|TRBV19|.|TRBJ2-7
TGTGCCAGTAGCCCGGGACAGGGAGTCGACGAGCAGTACTTC
CASSPGQGVDEQYF
>.|TRBV28|.|TRBJ1-5
TGTGCCAGCACGAGGGGCCCGGGACTGCCGACCAGTGGTCAGCCCCAGCATTTT
CASTRGPGLPTSGQPQHF
>.|TRBV5-1|.|TRBJ1-2
TGCGCCAGCAGCCCCTCAAGGGACTATGGCTACACCTTC
CASSPSRDYGYTF
>.|TRBV19|.|TRBJ2-3
TGTGCCAGTAGCCCGGGACTTAGCACAGATACGCAGTATTTT
CASSPGLSTDTQYF
>.|TRBV18|.|TRBJ1-2
TGTGCCAGCTCACCGGCGGACCACTATGGCTACACCTTC
CASSPADHYGYTF
>TRBD1|TRBV11-2|.|TRBJ2-7
TGTGCCAGCAGCTTAGAGGGACAGGGGGCTGGGGAGCAGTACTTC
CASSLEGQGAGEQYF
>.|TRBV7-8|many|TRBJ1-1
TGTGCCAGCAGCTCACAGAGGAACACTGAAGCTTTCTTT
CASSSQRNTEAFF
>.|TRBV28|.|TRBJ1-5
TGTGCCAGCAGTGTATTGAGTCAGCCCCAGCATTTT
CASSVLSQPQHF
>.|TRBV30|.|TRBJ2-7
TGTGCCTGGAGTGTACTGGAGGGTCTAGGGTACGAGCAGTACTTC
CAWSVLEGLGYEQYF
>.|TRBV11-2|.|TRBJ2-2
TGTGCCAGCAGCTTAGATGGCGGACGTTCGAACACCGGGGAGCTGTTTTTT
CASSLDGGRSNTGELFF
>TRBD1|TRBV19|once|TRBJ2-7
TGTGCCAGTAACCCGGGACAGTCGACCTACGAGCAGTACTTC
CASNPGQSTYEQYF
>.|TRBV25-1|.|TRBJ2-2
TGTGCCAGCAGTGAATCGATCGGGACGGTGAACACCGGGGAGCTGTTTTTT
CASSESIGTVNTGELFF
>TRBD1|TRBV10-2|few|TRBJ2-7
TGCGCCAGCAGTGGGGACAGTGCCTACGAGCAGTACTTC
CASSGDSAYEQYF
>.|TRBV6-1|.|TRBJ2-7
TGTGCCAGCGAAGGGGACCCCACCTACGAGCAGTACTTC
CASEGDPTYEQYF
>.|TRBV5-1|.|TRBJ2-2
TGCGCCAGCAGCCCTTCCTTCGGGGAGCTGTTTTTT
CASSPSFGELFF
>TRBD1|TRBV6-5|many|TRBJ2-4
TGTGCCAGCAGCCCACCGGGACAGAGTAAAAACATTCAGTACTTC
CASSPPGQSKNIQYF
>TRBD2|TRBV2|.|TRBJ2-7
TGTGCCAGCGCCGGGACTAGCGGTGGAAGGGAGCAGTACTTC
CASAGTSGGREQYF
>.|TRBV5-5|.|TRBJ1-4
TGTGCCAGCAGCGGGTCCCTTGCAACTAATGAAAAACTGTTTTTT
CASSGSLATNEKLFF
>.|TRBV15|.|TRBJ2-5
TGTGCCACCAGCAGAGATTCTGACTTTGGGCCCCAGTACTTC
CATSRDSDFGPQYF
>.|TRBV11-2|.|TRBJ2-1
TGTGCCAGCAGCTTATTCAGTGGGACGGGGATTGACAATGAGCAGTTCTTC
CASSLFSGTGIDNEQFF
>TRBD1|TRBV30|.|TRBJ1-1
TGTGCCTGGAGCGCCAGGGGCAGGGGGCGAGGGAACACTGAAGCTTTCTTT
CAWSARGRGRGNTEAFF
>.|TRBV5-1|.|TRBJ2-7
TGCGCCAGCAGCTTGGTGGGGGCGCGGTCCGAGCAGTACTTC
CASSLVGARSEQYF
>TRBD2|TRBV7-2|.|TRBJ2-1
TGTGCCAGCAGCTCGGGGACTAGCGTTTACAATGAGCAGTTCTTC
CASSSGTSVYNEQFF
>.|TRBV2|.|TRBJ2-1
TGTGCCAGCACAGGACCCACCTACAATGAGCAGTTCTTC
CASTGPTYNEQFF
>TRBD2|TRBV6-6|.|TRBJ2-7
TGTGCCAGCAGCAGAGGACTAGTTTACGAGCAGTACTTC
CASSRGLVYEQYF
>.|TRBV7-3|.|TRBJ2-7
TGTGCCAGCAGCCGGGGGCCCCACTCCTACGAGCAGTACTTC
CASSRGPHSYEQYF
>.|TRBV18|.|TRBJ2-1
TGTGCCAGCTCACTCCAGACTAGAACCTACAATGAGCAGTTCTTC
CASSLQTRTYNEQFF